This T cell receptor beta chain was retrieved from a study of blood T cell repertoires in COVID-19. Study background: Some COVID-19 samples were acute and others convalescent; all came from the United States, Italy and Spain.

Libraries were prepared by immunoSEQ multiplex PCR; TCRdb keeps only in-frame clonotypes and omits some of them. Here the sample spans around 310,000 clones, 75% to 90% being singletons. Germline V gives CDR1 SGHTA, CDR2 FQGNSA. V was clipped by 5 bases and J by 7 bases; unmatched bases: 9. The CDR3 runs to 15 residues. Two negative PCRs, clearance, or symptom resolution characterized the recovered Cohort 3 donors. This clone has a single count. The chain combines TRBV7-2 with TRBJ2-1; 9 bases agree with TRBD1. The sequenced material came from PBMCs or T cells enriched from blood (not recorded which). The sequence came from a man aged 30-40 years who had recovered from COVID-19. The CDR3 DNA follows: TGTGCCAGCAGCGTAACAGGGGGCCGGGTGAATGAGCAGTTCTTC. Amino acid sequence: CASSVTGGRVNEQFF.